What follows are 32 T cell receptor beta chains derived from one specimen sequenced in a study of blood T cells in healthy people across ages. A second roughly 6 to 11 cycle PCR used barcoded and J-beta primers. TCRdb re-called the 5' RACE reads through MiXCR, storing one row per CDR3 protein. The sample carries about 940,000 distinct CDR3 sequences, around 46% recorded once. Sequenced: blood. All receptors derive from a man aged 30 to 45 in good health.

This clonotype has just a few counts. At one end the junction does not follow the germline gene, possibly because of a read error. This sequence joins TRBV4-3 and TRBJ2-1, with 9 bases lining up with TRBD2. The V gene's germline CDR1 is LGHNA and CDR2 YSLEER. The CDR3 is made up of 15 amino acids. The CDR3 nucleotides are TGCGCCAGCACCCAAAGCGGGGGGTCCTACAATGAGCAGTTCTTC. Encoded protein: CASTQSGGSYNEQFF.

V is TRBV4-3 and J is TRBJ2-4, with a weak D call TRBD1 (6 bases). The end of the DNA aligns better with TRBJ2-7, so the J call may be wrong. The CDR3 has 16 amino acids. From germline, CDR1 is LGHNA and CDR2 YSLEER. CDR3 nucleotides: TGCGCCAGCAGCCAGGCGTATACAGGGACGGGGAACGAGCAGTACTTC. Its protein is CASSQAYTGTGNEQYF.

This clonotype has only a few counts. The chain employs TRBV27 and TRBJ2-7; D not certain. Trimming removed 2 bases at V and 3 bases at J, with 8 bases between. Germline V gene data show CDR1 as MNHEY and CDR2 as SMNVEV (reference sequence). This CDR3 contains 13 residues. The CDR3 is CASSLVPYYEQYF. CDR3 in DNA: TGTGCCAGCAGTTTAGTCCCCTACTACGAGCAGTACTTC.

Only a few counts were recorded for this clonotype. This chain links TRBV4-1 with TRBJ2-1, with D hard to call. CDR3 length: 14 residues. Trimming removed 0 bases at V and 4 bases at J, with 7 bases between. Germline loops: CDR1 MGHRA, CDR2 YSYEKL. The CDR3 loop reads CASSQDQAYNEQFF. CDR3 coding DNA: TGCGCCAGCAGCCAAGATCAGGCTTACAATGAGCAGTTCTTC.

This clonotype has more than one count but fewer than ten. The V and J genes are TRBV7-9 and TRBJ2-3; 10 positions match TRBD2. The CDR3 is 17 amino acids. The germline CDR1 and CDR2 sequences are SEHNR and FQNEAQ (reference sequence). V lost 3 bases, J lost 6 bases, and 12 bases stayed unmatched. CDR3 in DNA: TGTGCCAGCAGCTTGACCGTTCTAGCGGGGGAATCGGATACGCAGTATTTT. As protein: CASSLTVLAGESDTQYF. Complete variable domain (other parts from reference TRBV7-9 and TRBJ2-3): DTGVSQNPRHKITKRGQNVTFRCDPISEHNRLYWYRQTLGQGPEFLTYFQNEAQLEKSRLLSDRFSAERPKGSFSTLEIQRTEQGDSAMYLCASSLTVLAGESDTQYFGPGTRLTVL.

The chain has TRBV10-3 and TRBJ2-2; 12 positions match TRBD2. Germline-derived CDR1 and CDR2 are ENHRY and SYGVKD. Unmatched junction bases numbered 4, after V lost 6 bases and J lost 2 bases. CDR3 length equals 16 residues. The CDR3 region has the DNA TGTGCCATCAGCGGGACTAGCGGGTTCAACACCGGGGAGCTGTTTTTT. This codes for CAISGTSGFNTGELFF.

This chain connects TRBV18 to TRBJ2-5; D is possibly TRBD1 or TRBD2 (5 bases each). V was trimmed by 0 bases and J by 5 bases, leaving 16 bases between them. CDR1 and CDR2 (germline): KGHSH, LQKENI. CDR3 length: 16 amino acids. The CDR3 sequence: CASSPPSGHPSETQYF. CDR3 coding DNA: TGTGCCAGCTCACCACCGAGCGGACATCCCTCCGAGACCCAGTACTTC.

The gene calls are TRBV29-1 and TRBJ2-7; TRBD1 aligns across 10 bases. The J segment lost 0 bases and the V segment lost 3 bases, leaving 5 bases of the junction unmatched. The CDR3 sequence is 15 residues long. Germline loops: CDR1 SQVTM, CDR2 ANQGSEA. CDR3 sequence: CSVEYGTGASYEQYF. DNA of the CDR3: TGCAGCGTTGAGTACGGGACAGGGGCCTCCTACGAGCAGTACTTC.

The chain joins TRBV29-1 to TRBJ2-7; D gene unclear. CDR1 is SQVTM, CDR2 ANQGSEA, per germline. The CDR3 covers 13 residues. V was shortened by 0 bases and J by 6 bases, with 12 bases between the two germline ends. The CDR3 region is CSVEEGSPCEQYF. The CDR3 DNA is TGCAGCGTTGAAGAAGGCAGCCCCTGCGAGCAGTACTTC.

The table lists this clonotype with a few counts. J is TRBJ1-2 and V is TRBV6-5; a weak D match, TRBD1 (5 bases). CDR1 and CDR2 (germline): MNHEY, SVGAGI. V lost 5 bases to trimming and J lost 8 bases, with 12 bases between them. This CDR3 contains 12 residues. The CDR3 spells CASSTQARGYTF. In nucleotides, the CDR3 is TGTGCCAGCAGTACACAGGCGCGAGGCTACACCTTC.

This chain links TRBV11-2 with TRBJ1-1; 10 bases fit TRBD1. Germline V gene lookup returns CDR1 SGHAT and CDR2 FQNNGV. This CDR3 is built from 13 residues. J lost 6 bases, V lost 5 bases, and 3 bases had no gene match. The CDR3 DNA sequence: TGTGCCAGCAGCCGGACAGGGGGGGCTGAAGCTTTCTTT. Translated: CASSRTGGAEAFF.

J is TRBJ1-1 and V is TRBV7-2; D is unclear. CDR1 is SGHTA, CDR2 FQGNSA, per germline. V was shortened by 2 bases and J by 11 bases, with 12 bases between the two germline ends. The CDR3 spans 12 residues. The CDR3 sequence: CASSLNRDTAFF. For the CDR3, the DNA is TGTGCCAGCAGCTTAAATCGCGACACGGCTTTCTTT.

CDR3 bases: TGTGCCAGCAGCCCCCACGCACAGGGCTTGTCTCGTGGCTACACCTTC. This encodes CASSPHAQGLSRGYTF. The gene calls are TRBV3-1 and TRBJ1-2, with D possibly matching TRBD1 (6 bases). Deletions cut 4 bases from V and 7 bases from J, with 22 bases between. The CDR3 is 16 residues long. CDR1 is LGHDT and CDR2 is YNNKEL in the germline V gene (reference sequence).

V usage is TRBV10-3 and J usage is TRBJ2-7; 10 bases are shared with TRBD2. Unmatched junction bases numbered 8, after V lost 6 bases and J lost 0 bases. The CDR3 has 16 amino acids. Germline V gives CDR1 ENHRY, CDR2 SYGVKD. The chain's CDR3 is CAIRNTGTSDSYEQYF. The DNA for the CDR3 is TGTGCCATCAGAAATACCGGGACTAGCGACTCCTACGAGCAGTACTTC.

The chain carries TRBV6-1 and TRBJ1-2; D is perhaps TRBD1 (5 bases). Trimming shortened V by 4 bases and J by 1 base, and 16 bases separated the two germline ends. The germline gives CDR1 MNHNS, CDR2 SASEGT. This CDR3 has 16 residues. In DNA form, the CDR3 reads TGTGCCAGCAGTGGTCTAAAGGGGACGAATAACTATGGCTACACCTTC. Protein sequence: CASSGLKGTNNYGYTF.

This clonotype was seen more than once but under ten times. This rearrangement joins TRBV10-3 to TRBJ2-7; 11 bases line up with TRBD1. The CDR3 extends over 16 amino acids. The germline V gene has CDR1 ENHRY and CDR2 SYGVKD. V lost 2 bases to trimming and J lost 4 bases; unmatched junction nucleotides: 7. The CDR3 DNA is TGTGCCATCAGTGAGCTCCGGGACAGGGGGGGTTACGAGCAGTACTTC. Amino acid sequence: CAISELRDRGGYEQYF.

This sequence joins TRBV5-1 and TRBJ2-4; perhaps TRBD2 as D (6 bases). The J call is uncertain, as TRBJ2-7 better fits the DNA end. This CDR3 has 13 residues. Germline V gene lookup returns CDR1 SGHRS and CDR2 YFSETQ. Written as DNA, the CDR3 is TGCGCCAGCAGCCGGGACTTCGGCTACGAGCAGTACTTC. It translates to CASSRDFGYEQYF.

The chain carries TRBV6-5 and TRBJ2-6, with D hard to call. In germline, CDR1 is MNHEY, CDR2 SVGAGI. This CDR3 spans 15 amino acids. Between the trimmed V and J ends, which lost 1 base and 1 base, there was a span of 5 bases. The CDR3 bases are TGTGCCAGCAGTTACTGGGCATCTGGGGCCAACGTCCTGACTTTC. It encodes CASSYWASGANVLTF.

The chain employs TRBV4-3 and TRBJ2-1, with 11 bases identical to TRBD2. The CDR3 is 18 residues long. Losses at the gene ends were 0 bases for V and 7 bases for J; bases not matched to a gene: 11. CDR1 and CDR2 (germline): LGHNA, YSLEER. In nucleotides, the CDR3 is TGCGCCAGCAGCCAAGAGCCGATTAGGGGACTAGCGGTTAATGAGCAGTTCTTC. Amino acids: CASSQEPIRGLAVNEQFF.

CDR3 region: CASTPGDRVVNTDTQYF. The CDR3 nucleotides read TGTGCCAGCACCCCCGGAGACAGGGTTGTAAACACAGATACGCAGTATTTT. This chain joins TRBV27 and TRBJ2-3; the match to TRBD1 covers 7 bases. Germline V CDR1 and CDR2: MNHEY, SMNVEV (reference sequence). Germline trimming cut 7 bases from V and 2 bases from J; bases unmatched to any gene: 15. The CDR3 runs 17 residues.

This clonotype was observed a handful of times. This chain joins TRBV29-1 and TRBJ1-1; possibly TRBD1 for D (5 bases). The V end was cut by 8 bases, the J end by 4 bases, with 17 bases between. The CDR3 is 13 residues long. From germline, CDR1 is SQVTM and CDR2 ANQGSEA. The CDR3 loop reads CSFNPRGSTEAFF. For the CDR3, the DNA is TGCAGCTTTAATCCCCGGGGGAGCACTGAAGCTTTCTTT. Full variable domain (missing parts from reference TRBV29-1 and TRBJ1-1): SAVISQKPSRDICQRGTSLTIQCQVDSQVTMMFWYRQQPGQSLTLIATANQGSEATYESGFVIDKFPISRPNLTFSTLTVSNMSPEDSSIYLCSFNPRGSTEAFFGQGTRLTVV.

CDR3 protein: CASSPERGAIDTQYF. CDR3 coding DNA: TGCGCCAGCAGCCCAGAGCGGGGGGCTATAGATACGCAGTATTTT. The V gene is TRBV4-1, the J gene TRBJ2-3, with 9 bases that match TRBD2. The CDR3 runs 15 residues. V was clipped by 4 bases and J by 5 bases; unmatched bases: 7. Germline CDR1 MGHRA, CDR2 YSYEKL.

V is TRBV4-3 and J is TRBJ1-2; 7 nucleotides match TRBD1. Germline lookup yields CDR1 LGHNA and CDR2 YSLEER. The trim removed 1 base at V and 6 bases at J, leaving 8 bases unmatched. The CDR3 totals 15 residues. Here the CDR3 reads CASSQAWGQSDGYTF. The CDR3 nucleotides are TGCGCCAGCAGCCAAGCTTGGGGACAGTCCGATGGCTACACCTTC.

This clonotype turned up a few times. The chain carries TRBV6-5 and TRBJ2-7, with D perhaps assigned TRBD1 or TRBD2 (5 bases each). V lost 5 bases and J lost 5, with 10 bases in between. Germline values: CDR1 MNHEY, CDR2 SVGAGI. The CDR3 is 12 amino acids. The CDR3 DNA is TGTGCCAGCAGTCCCTCGGGGCACGAGCAGTACTTC. It specifies CASSPSGHEQYF.

This chain connects TRBV9 to TRBJ2-6, with D unclear. The germline V gene has CDR1 SGDLS and CDR2 YYNGEE. The V and J ends lost 3 bases and 0 bases respectively, with 13 bases between them. The CDR3 loop spans 17 amino acids. Here the CDR3 reads CASSGDPSGSGANVLTF. The CDR3 DNA is TGTGCCAGCAGCGGGGATCCGTCGGGCTCTGGGGCCAACGTCCTGACTTTC.

V and J are TRBV9 and TRBJ1-6, with 8 bases aligning to TRBD1. CDR1 is SGDLS, CDR2 YYNGEE, per germline. V trimming: 0 bases; J trimming: 7 bases; junction bases outside the gene matches: 6. This CDR3 is built from 16 residues. Here the CDR3 reads CASSVGGQGGNSPLHF. The CDR3 DNA sequence: TGTGCCAGCAGCGTAGGAGGACAGGGAGGCAATTCACCCCTCCACTTT. The whole variable domain, remainder taken from reference TRBV9 and TRBJ1-6, is DSGVTQTPKHLITATGQRVTLRCSPRSGDLSVYWYQQSLDQGLQFLIQYYNGEERAKGNILERFSAQQFPDLHSELNLSSLELGDSALYFCASSVGGQGGNSPLHFGNGTRLTVT.

The V gene is TRBV14, the J gene TRBJ2-5, with no clear D. The CDR3 runs to 13 residues. Trimming took off 8 bases at V and 2 bases at J, with 12 bases between the two ends. Germline assignment: CDR1 SGHDN and CDR2 FVKESK. DNA for the CDR3: TGTGCCAGCGCCCCACTGTCTCAAGAGACCCAGTACTTC. It is translated as CASAPLSQETQYF.

This sequence joins TRBV7-8 and TRBJ2-3; TRBD2 aligns across 12 bases. Germline values: CDR1 SGHVS, CDR2 FQNEAQ. V dropped 3 bases and J dropped 5; count of bases not matched to a gene: 6. CDR3 length equals 16 residues. This chain's CDR3 is CASSFLAGGYGDTQYF. The CDR3 coding sequence is TGTGCCAGCAGCTTTCTAGCGGGAGGGTATGGAGATACGCAGTATTTT.

The sample holds many counts of this clonotype. Written as DNA, the CDR3 is TGTGCCAGCAGACGCCGACGCAAAACCTCCTACGAGCAGTACTTC. Translating it yields CASRRRRKTSYEQYF. The chain links TRBV7-2 to TRBJ2-7; no definite D call. Trimming removed 6 bases at V and 0 bases at J, with 15 bases between. CDR1 is SGHTA and CDR2 is FQGNSA in the germline V gene. The CDR3 is 15 amino acids.

This clonotype was found a few times. This chain joins TRBV2 and TRBJ1-4; D is undetermined. Trimming pared 4 bases from V and 7 bases from J, leaving 16 bases between. Germline CDR1 and CDR2: SNHLY and FYNNEI. The CDR3 contains 15 residues. CDR3 residues: CASSGGGQFGEKLFF. The CDR3 bases are TGTGCCAGCAGTGGCGGTGGCCAGTTCGGTGAAAAACTGTTTTTT. The full variable domain, with the rest looked up from reference TRBV2 and TRBJ1-4, is EPEVTQTPSHQVTQMGQEVILRCVPISNHLYFYWYRQILGQKVEFLVSFYNNEISEKSEIFDDQFSVERPDGSNFTLKIRSTKLEDSAMYFCASSGGGQFGEKLFFGSGTQLSVL.

The chain couples TRBV9 to TRBJ1-2; unclear D gene. The germline V gene has CDR1 SGDLS and CDR2 YYNGEE. V was pared by 3 bases and J by 7 bases, with 16 bases between. The CDR3 has 14 amino acids. The CDR3 DNA sequence: TGTGCCAGCAGCGATAGACCCTCCTTGGGTGGCTACACCTTC. This encodes CASSDRPSLGGYTF.

This CDR3 is CASSADPGQGGTAFF. In DNA form, the CDR3 reads TGCGCCAGCAGCGCTGATCCGGGACAGGGGGGAACTGCTTTCTTT. The genes are TRBV5-1 and TRBJ1-1; 11 bases map to TRBD1. V dropped 4 bases and J dropped 11; count of bases not matched to a gene: 13. The CDR3 covers 15 residues. The V gene's germline CDR1 is SGHRS and CDR2 YFSETQ.